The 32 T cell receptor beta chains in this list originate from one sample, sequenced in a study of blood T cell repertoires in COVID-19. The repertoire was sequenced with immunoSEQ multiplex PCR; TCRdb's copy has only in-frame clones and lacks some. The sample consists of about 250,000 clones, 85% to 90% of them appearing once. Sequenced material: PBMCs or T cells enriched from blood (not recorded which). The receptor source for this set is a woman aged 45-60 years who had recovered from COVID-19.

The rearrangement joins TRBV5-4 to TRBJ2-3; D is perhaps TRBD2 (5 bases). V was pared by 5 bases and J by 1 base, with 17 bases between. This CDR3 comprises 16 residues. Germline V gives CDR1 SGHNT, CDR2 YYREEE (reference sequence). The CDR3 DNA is TGTGCCAGCAGTCGGCGGAGCGGCCCTGGCACAGATACGCAGTATTTT. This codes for CASSRRSGPGTDTQYF.

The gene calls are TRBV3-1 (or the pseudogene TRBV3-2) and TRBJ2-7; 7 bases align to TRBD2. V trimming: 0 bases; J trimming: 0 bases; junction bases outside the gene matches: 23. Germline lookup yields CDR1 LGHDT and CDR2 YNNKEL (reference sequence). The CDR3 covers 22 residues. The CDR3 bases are TGTGCCAGCAGCCAAGATCTGGCGGGCCACACACAAGCGCGGGGGAGCTCCTACGAGCAGTACTTC. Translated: CASSQDLAGHTQARGSSYEQYF.

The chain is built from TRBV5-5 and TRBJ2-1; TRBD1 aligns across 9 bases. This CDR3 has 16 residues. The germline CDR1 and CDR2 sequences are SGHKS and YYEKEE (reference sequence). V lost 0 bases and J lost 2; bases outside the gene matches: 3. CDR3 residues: CASSLGTGVAYNEQFF. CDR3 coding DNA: TGTGCCAGCAGCTTGGGGACAGGGGTGGCCTACAATGAGCAGTTCTTC.

CDR3 sequence: CASSQDFPGANVLTF. CDR3 bases: TGCGCCAGCAGCCAAGATTTTCCGGGGGCCAACGTCCTGACTTTC. The chain joins TRBV4-3 to TRBJ2-6; the D is unclear. The CDR3 is made up of 15 amino acids. Germline-derived CDR1 and CDR2 are LGHNA and YSLEER. V was shortened by 0 bases and J by 4 bases, with 7 bases between the two germline ends.

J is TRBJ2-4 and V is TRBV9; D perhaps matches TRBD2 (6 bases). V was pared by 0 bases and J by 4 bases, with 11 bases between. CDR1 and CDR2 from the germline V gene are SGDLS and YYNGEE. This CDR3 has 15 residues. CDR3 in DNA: TGTGCCAGCAGCGTAGCATGGGGGGTAAAAAACATTCAGTACTTC. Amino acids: CASSVAWGVKNIQYF.

The CDR3 sequence is CASSLALRRGPQPQHF. The DNA of the CDR3 is TGCGCCAGCAGCTTGGCTCTGAGGAGGGGGCCTCAGCCCCAGCATTTT. The chain uses TRBV5-1 and TRBJ1-5, with 7 bases that match TRBD1. This CDR3 contains 16 residues. V dropped 0 bases and J dropped 6; count of bases not matched to a gene: 9. CDR1 and CDR2 from the germline V gene are SGHRS and YFSETQ.

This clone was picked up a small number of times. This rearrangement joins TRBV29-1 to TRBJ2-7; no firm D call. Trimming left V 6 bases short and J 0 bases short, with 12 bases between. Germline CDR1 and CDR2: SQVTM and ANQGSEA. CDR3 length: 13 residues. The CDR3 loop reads CSVATRSSYEQYF. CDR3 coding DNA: TGCAGCGTGGCGACTCGGAGCTCCTACGAGCAGTACTTC.

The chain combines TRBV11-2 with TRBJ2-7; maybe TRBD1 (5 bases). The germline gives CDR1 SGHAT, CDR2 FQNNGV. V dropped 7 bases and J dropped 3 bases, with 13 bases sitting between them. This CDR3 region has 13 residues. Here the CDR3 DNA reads TGTGCCAGCACCCAGGGCACTCTCTACGAGCAGTACTTC. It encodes CASTQGTLYEQYF.

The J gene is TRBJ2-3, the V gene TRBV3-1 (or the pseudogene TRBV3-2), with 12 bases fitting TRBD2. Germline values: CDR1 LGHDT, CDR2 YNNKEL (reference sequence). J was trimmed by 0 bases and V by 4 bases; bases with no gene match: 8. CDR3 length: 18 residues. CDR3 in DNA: TGTGCCAGCAGCCCACCTTACCTAGCGGGAGGGAGCACAGATACGCAGTATTTT. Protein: CASSPPYLAGGSTDTQYF.

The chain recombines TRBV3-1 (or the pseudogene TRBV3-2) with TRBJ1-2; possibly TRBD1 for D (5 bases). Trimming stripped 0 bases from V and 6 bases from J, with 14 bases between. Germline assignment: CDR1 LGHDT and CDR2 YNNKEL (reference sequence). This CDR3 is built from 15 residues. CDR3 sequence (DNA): TGTGCCAGCAGCCAAGATCAAGGTCAGGGTAATGGCTACACCTTC. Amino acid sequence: CASSQDQGQGNGYTF.

The CDR3 DNA reads as TGTGCCAGCGGCGGTGCGGTAGCAGCGAACACCGGGGAGCTGTTTTTT. Amino acids: CASGGAVAANTGELFF. The genes are TRBV4-2 and TRBJ2-2; D remains ambiguous. V gave up 8 bases and J gave up 0 bases, with 16 bases separating them. The CDR3 is made up of 16 amino acids. From germline, CDR1 is LGHNA and CDR2 YNFKEQ.

The CDR3 DNA follows: TGCGCCAGCAGCTTGGAAGGGCGGGCGGGGAGTGAAAAACTGTTTTTT. This sequence encodes CASSLEGRAGSEKLFF. The chain couples TRBV5-1 to TRBJ1-4; D remains unclear. V was trimmed by 0 bases and J by 7 bases, leaving 16 bases between them. CDR3 size: 16 residues. Germline CDR1 reads SGHRS; CDR2 reads YFSETQ.

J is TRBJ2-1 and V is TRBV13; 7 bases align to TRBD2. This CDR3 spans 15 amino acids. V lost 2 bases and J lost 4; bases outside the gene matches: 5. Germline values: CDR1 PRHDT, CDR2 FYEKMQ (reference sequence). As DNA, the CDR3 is TGTGCCAGCAGCTTATATCTAGCGGCGTACAATGAGCAGTTCTTC. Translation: CASSLYLAAYNEQFF.

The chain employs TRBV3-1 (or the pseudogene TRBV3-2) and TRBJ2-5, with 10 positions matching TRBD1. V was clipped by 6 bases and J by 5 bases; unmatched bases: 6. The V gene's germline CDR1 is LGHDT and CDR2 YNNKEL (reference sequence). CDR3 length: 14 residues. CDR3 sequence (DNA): TGTGCCAGCAGAACGACAGGGGGCGAGGAGACCCAGTACTTC. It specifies CASRTTGGEETQYF.

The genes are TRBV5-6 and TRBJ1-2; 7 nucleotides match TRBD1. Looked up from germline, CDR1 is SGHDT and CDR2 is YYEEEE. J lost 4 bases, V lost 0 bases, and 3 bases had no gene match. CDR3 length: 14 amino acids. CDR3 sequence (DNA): TGTGCCAGCAGCTTGGGACAGGGAACCTATGGCTACACCTTC. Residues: CASSLGQGTYGYTF.

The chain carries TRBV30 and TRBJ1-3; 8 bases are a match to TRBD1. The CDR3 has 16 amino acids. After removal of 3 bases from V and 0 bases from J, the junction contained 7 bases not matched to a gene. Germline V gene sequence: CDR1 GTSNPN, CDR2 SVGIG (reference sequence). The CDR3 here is CAWRGWTGPSGNTIYF. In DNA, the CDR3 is TGTGCCTGGAGGGGATGGACAGGGCCCTCTGGAAACACCATATATTTT.

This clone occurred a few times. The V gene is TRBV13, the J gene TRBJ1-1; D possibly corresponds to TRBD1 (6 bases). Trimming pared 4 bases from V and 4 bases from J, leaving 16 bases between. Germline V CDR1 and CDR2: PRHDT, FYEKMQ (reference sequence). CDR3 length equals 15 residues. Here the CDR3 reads CASSSRTTGFTEAFF. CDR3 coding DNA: TGTGCCAGCAGCTCTCGTACAACAGGGTTCACTGAAGCTTTCTTT.

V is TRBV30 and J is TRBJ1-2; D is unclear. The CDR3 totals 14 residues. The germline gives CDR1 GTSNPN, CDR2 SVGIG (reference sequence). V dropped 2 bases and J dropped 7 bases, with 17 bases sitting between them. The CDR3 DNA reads TGTGCCTGGAGTTTCGGGGTGGGAAATAGTGGCTACACCTTC. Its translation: CAWSFGVGNSGYTF.

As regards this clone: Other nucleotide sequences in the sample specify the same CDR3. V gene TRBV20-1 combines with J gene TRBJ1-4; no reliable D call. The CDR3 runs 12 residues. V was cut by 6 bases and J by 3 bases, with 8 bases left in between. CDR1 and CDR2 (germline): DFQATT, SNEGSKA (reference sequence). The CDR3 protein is CSASYSNEKLFF. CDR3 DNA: TGCAGTGCCAGTTATTCTAATGAAAAACTGTTTTTT.

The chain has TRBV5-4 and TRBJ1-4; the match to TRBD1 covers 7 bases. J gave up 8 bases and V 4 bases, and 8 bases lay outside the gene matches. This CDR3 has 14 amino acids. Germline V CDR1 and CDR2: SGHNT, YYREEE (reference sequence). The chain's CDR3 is CASSPGQEREKLFF. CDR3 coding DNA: TGTGCCAGCAGCCCCGGACAGGAGAGAGAAAAACTGTTTTTT.

CDR3 nucleotide sequence: TGCAGCGTTGTTCTCTCCTCGGTGGGCGATGAGCAGTTCTTC. Amino acid sequence: CSVVLSSVGDEQFF. The chain joins TRBV29-1 to TRBJ2-1; D gene unclear. The CDR3 has 14 residues. With 4 bases removed from V and 8 bases from J, the gap between germline ends came to 18 bases. Germline assignment: CDR1 SQVTM and CDR2 ANQGSEA.

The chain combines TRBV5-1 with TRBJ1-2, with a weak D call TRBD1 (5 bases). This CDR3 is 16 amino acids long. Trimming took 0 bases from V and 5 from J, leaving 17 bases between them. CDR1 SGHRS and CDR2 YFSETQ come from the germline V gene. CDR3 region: CASSLAPPPGGYGYTF. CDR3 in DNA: TGCGCCAGCAGCTTGGCACCCCCCCCGGGGGGGTATGGCTACACCTTC. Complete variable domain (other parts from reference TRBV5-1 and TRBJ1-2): KAGVTQTPRYLIKTRGQQVTLSCSPISGHRSVSWYQQTPGQGLQFLFEYFSETQRNKGNFPGRFSGRQFSNSRSEMNVSTLELGDSALYLCASSLAPPPGGYGYTFGSGTRLTVV.

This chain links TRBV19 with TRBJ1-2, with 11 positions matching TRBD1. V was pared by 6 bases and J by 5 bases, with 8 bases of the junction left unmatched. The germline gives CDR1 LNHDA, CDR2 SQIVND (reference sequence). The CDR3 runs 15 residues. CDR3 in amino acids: CASRRPGTGGYGYTF. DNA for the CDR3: TGTGCCAGTAGAAGACCCGGGACAGGGGGATATGGCTACACCTTC.

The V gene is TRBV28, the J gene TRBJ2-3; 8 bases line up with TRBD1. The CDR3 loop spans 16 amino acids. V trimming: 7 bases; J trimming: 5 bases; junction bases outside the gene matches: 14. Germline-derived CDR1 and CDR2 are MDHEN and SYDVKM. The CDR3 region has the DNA TGTGCCAGCAACAAATACCTCGGACAGGGATTAGATACGCAGTATTTT. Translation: CASNKYLGQGLDTQYF. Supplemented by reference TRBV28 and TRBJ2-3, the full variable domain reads DVKVTQSSRYLVKRTGEKVFLECVQDMDHENMFWYRQDPGLGLRLIYFSYDVKMKEKGDIPEGYSVSREKKERFSLILESASTNQTSMYLCASNKYLGQGLDTQYFGPGTRLTVL.

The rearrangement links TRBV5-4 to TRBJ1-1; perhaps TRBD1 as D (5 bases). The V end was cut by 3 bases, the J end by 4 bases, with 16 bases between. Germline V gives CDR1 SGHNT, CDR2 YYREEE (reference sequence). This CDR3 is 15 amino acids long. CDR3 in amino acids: CASSSGTGGFTEAFF. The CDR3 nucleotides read TGTGCCAGCAGCTCGGGTACAGGTGGATTCACTGAAGCTTTCTTT.

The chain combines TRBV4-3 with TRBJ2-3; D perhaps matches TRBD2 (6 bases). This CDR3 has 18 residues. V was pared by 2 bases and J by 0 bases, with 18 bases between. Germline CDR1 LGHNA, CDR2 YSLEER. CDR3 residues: CASSQKGGSGTSTDTQYF. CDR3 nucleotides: TGCGCCAGCAGCCAAAAAGGAGGTAGCGGAACTAGCACAGATACGCAGTATTTT.

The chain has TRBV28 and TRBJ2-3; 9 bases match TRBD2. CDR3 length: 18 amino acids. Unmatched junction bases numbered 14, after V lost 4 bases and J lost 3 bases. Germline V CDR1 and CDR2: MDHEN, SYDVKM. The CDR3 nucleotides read TGTGCCAGCAGTTCTGTAGCGGGAGTCCTTCACGAAACAGATACGCAGTATTTT. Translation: CASSSVAGVLHETDTQYF.

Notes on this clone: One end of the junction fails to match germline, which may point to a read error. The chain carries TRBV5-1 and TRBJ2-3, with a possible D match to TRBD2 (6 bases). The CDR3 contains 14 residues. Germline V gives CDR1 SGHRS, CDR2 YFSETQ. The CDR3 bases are TGCGCCAGCAGATTGGCGGGATCCACAGATACGCAGTATTTT. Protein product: CASRLAGSTDTQYF.

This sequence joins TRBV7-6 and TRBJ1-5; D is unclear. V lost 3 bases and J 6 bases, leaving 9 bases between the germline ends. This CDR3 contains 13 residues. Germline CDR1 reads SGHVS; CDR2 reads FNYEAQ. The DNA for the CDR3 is TGTGCCAGCAGCTTCGGTATTGGTCAGCCCCAGCATTTT. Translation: CASSFGIGQPQHF.

The CDR3 DNA sequence: TGTGCCAGCAGCCCCCGGGAGTACTCCTACGAGCAGTACTTC. It encodes CASSPREYSYEQYF. V gene TRBV7-8 combines with J gene TRBJ2-7, with D perhaps matching TRBD2 (6 bases). The CDR3 loop spans 14 amino acids. Per germline, CDR1 SGHVS and CDR2 FQNEAQ. Trimming removed 5 bases from V and 0 bases from J, with 11 bases in between.

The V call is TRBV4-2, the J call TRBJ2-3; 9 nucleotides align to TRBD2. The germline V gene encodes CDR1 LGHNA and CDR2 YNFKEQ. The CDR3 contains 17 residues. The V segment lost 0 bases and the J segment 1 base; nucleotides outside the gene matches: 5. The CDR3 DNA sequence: TGTGCCAGCAGCCAAGATGGGGCTAGCGGGGGCACAGATACGCAGTATTTT. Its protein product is CASSQDGASGGTDTQYF.

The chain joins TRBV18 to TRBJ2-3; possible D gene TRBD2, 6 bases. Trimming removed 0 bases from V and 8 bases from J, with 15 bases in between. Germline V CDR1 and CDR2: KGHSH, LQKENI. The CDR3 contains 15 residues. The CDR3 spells CASSPPTSGVRTQYF. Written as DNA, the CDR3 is TGTGCCAGCTCACCACCGACGTCGGGAGTTCGTACGCAGTATTTT.